This section outlines one T cell receptor (beta chain) sequence together with its context. What it binds is not known. This specimen belongs to a study of memory CD4+ T cells and cytomegalovirus serostatus. Overall study context: This sample comes from healthy Belgian adults, several CMV seropositive, 24 seronegative.

Germline V lookup: CDR1 LNHDA, CDR2 SQIVND (reference sequence). The V gene lost 1 base and the J gene lost 6 bases, with 10 bases spanning the gap. The CDR3 loop spans 14 amino acids. Study-wide findings and caveats: Suggested: most of the CMV-linked TCR signature lies in CD4+ memory cells. Of 150 to 200 reported CMV TCRbeta sequences, some 70 were found in memory CD4+ repertoires.

Single viable CD3+CD4+CD8-CD45RO+ cells were sorted as the memory CD4+ T cells. Positive selection with CD4 microbeads enriched total CD4+ T cells. Repertoires were generated with immunoSEQ multiplex PCR, while TCRdb's copy carries only in-frame clones and drops some. The sample gives about 58,000 clones, 82% of which show up once; 0.5% is in the top ten. Specimen: memory CD4+ T cells from blood. The rearrangement uses TRBV19 and TRBJ2-1; D is uncertain. This sequence was found in an adult in good health and CMV-seronegative. Some clones in this sample may be carry-over from other donors' samples. This chain's CDR3 is CASSIGPQSNEQFF. In DNA, the CDR3 is TGTGCCAGTAGTATAGGACCTCAATCCAATGAGCAGTTCTTC.